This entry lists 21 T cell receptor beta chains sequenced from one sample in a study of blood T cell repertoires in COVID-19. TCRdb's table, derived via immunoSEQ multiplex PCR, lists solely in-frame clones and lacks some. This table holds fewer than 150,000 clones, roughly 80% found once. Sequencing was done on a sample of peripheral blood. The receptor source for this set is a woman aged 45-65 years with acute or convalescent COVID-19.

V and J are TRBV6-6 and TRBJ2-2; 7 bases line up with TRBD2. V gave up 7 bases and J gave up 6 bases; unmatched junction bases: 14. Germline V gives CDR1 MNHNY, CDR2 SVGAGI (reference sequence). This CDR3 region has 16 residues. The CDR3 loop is CASNLHGRGSAGELFF. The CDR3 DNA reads TGTGCCAGCAACCTCCATGGGAGGGGCTCCGCCGGGGAGCTGTTTTTT.

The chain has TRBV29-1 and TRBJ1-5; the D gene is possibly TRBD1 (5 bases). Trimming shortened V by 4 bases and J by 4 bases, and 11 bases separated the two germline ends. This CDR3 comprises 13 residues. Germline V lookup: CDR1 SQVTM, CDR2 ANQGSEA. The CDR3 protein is CSVGREFNQPQHF. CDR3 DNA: TGCAGCGTTGGCAGGGAATTTAATCAGCCCCAGCATTTT.

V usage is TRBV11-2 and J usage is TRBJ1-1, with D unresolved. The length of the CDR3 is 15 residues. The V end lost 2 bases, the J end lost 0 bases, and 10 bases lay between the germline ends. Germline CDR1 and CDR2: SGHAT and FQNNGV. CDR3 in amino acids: CASSLNSFLNTEAFF. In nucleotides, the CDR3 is TGTGCCAGCAGCTTAAATAGTTTTCTGAACACTGAAGCTTTCTTT.

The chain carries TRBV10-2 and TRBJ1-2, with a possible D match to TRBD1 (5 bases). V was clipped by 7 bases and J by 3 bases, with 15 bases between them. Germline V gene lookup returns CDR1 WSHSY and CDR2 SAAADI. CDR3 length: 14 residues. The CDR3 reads CASNQPGEDYGYTF. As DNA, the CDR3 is TGCGCCAGCAACCAGCCGGGGGAGGACTATGGCTACACCTTC.

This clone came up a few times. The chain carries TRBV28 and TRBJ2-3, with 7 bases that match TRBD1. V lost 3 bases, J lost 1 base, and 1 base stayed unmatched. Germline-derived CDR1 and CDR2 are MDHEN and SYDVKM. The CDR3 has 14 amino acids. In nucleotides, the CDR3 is TGTGCCAGCAGTTTTACAGGGGGCACAGATACGCAGTATTTT. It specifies CASSFTGGTDTQYF.

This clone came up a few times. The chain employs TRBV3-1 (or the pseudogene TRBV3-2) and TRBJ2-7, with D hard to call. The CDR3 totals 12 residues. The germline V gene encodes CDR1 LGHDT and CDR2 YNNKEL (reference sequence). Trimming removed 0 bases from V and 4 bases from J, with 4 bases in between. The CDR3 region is CASSQDRYEQYF. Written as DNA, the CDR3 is TGTGCCAGCAGCCAAGATCGGTACGAGCAGTACTTC.

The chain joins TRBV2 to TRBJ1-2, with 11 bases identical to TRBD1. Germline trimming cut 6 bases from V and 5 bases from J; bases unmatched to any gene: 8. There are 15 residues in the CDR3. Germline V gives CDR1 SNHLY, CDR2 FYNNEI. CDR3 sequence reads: CASSRTGGYGYGYTF. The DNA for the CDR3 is TGTGCCAGCAGCCGGACAGGGGGCTATGGGTATGGCTACACCTTC.

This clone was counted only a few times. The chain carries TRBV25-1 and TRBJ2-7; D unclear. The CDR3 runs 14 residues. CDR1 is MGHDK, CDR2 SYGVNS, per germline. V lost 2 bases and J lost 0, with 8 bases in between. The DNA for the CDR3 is TGTGCCAGCAGTGAACCACGGAGCTCCTACGAGCAGTACTTC. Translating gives CASSEPRSSYEQYF.

CDR3: CASSSRGGIGELFF. The CDR3 region has the DNA TGTGCCAGCAGCTCCCGGGGGGGGATCGGGGAGCTGTTTTTT. The rearrangement uses TRBV7-2 and TRBJ2-2, with 8 bases matching TRBD2. V lost 4 bases to trimming and J lost 7 bases; unmatched junction nucleotides: 5. The CDR3 extends over 14 amino acids. Germline-derived CDR1 and CDR2 are SGHTA and FQGNSA.

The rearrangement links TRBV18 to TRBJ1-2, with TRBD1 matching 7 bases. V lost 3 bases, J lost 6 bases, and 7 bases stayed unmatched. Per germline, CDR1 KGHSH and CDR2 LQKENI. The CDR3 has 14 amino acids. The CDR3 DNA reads TGTGCCAGCTCACCTAAGGGGGCAATAGATGGCTACACCTTC. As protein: CASSPKGAIDGYTF.

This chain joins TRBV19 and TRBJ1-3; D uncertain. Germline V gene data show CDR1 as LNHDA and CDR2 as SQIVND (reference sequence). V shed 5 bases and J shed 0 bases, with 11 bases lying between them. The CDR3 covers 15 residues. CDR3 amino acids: CASSLDGDSGNTIYF. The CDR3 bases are TGTGCCAGTAGTTTGGACGGGGACTCTGGAAACACCATATATTTT. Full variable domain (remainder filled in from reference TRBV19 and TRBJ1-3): DGGITQSPKYLFRKEGQNVTLSCEQNLNHDAMYWYRQDPGQGLRLIYYSQIVNDFQKGDIAEGYSVSREKKESFPLTVTSAQKNPTAFYLCASSLDGDSGNTIYFGEGSWLTVV.

The CDR3 loop is CASSPNDRDNSPLHF. CDR3 nucleotide sequence: TGTGCCAGCAGCCCTAATGACAGGGATAATTCACCCCTCCACTTT. The chain recombines TRBV28 with TRBJ1-6, with 7 bases fitting TRBD1. The germline gives CDR1 MDHEN, CDR2 SYDVKM. This CDR3 spans 15 amino acids. V trimming: 6 bases; J trimming: 5 bases; junction bases outside the gene matches: 7.

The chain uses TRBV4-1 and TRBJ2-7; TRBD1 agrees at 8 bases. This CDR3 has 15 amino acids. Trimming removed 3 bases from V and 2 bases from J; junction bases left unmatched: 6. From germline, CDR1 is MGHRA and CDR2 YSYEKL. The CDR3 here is CASSQAQGAAYEQYF. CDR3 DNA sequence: TGCGCCAGCAGCCAGGCCCAGGGGGCGGCCTACGAGCAGTACTTC.

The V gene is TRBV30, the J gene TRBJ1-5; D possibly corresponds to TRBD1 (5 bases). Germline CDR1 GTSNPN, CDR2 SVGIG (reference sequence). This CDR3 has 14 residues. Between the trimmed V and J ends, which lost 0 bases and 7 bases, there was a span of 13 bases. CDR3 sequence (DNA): TGTGCCTGGAGTGTGGCGGCAGGGAAGCAGCCCCAGCATTTT. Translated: CAWSVAAGKQPQHF.

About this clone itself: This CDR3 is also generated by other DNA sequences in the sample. The DNA of the CDR3 is TGTGCCACCAGCAGAGACAGGGCCAACACCGGGGAGCTGTTTTTT. Protein: CATSRDRANTGELFF. V is TRBV15 and J is TRBJ2-2; tentative D call: TRBD1 (5 bases). This CDR3 spans 15 amino acids. V was shortened by 0 bases and J by 2 bases, with 7 bases between the two germline ends. Germline CDR1 is LNHNV and CDR2 is YYDKDF (reference sequence).

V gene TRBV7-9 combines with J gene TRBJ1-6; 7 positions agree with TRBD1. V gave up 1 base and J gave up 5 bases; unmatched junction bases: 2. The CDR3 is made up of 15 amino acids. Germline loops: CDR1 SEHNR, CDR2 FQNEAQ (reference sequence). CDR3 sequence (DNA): TGTGCCAGCAGCTTAGGCCAGGGGGATAATTCACCCCTCCACTTT. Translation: CASSLGQGDNSPLHF.

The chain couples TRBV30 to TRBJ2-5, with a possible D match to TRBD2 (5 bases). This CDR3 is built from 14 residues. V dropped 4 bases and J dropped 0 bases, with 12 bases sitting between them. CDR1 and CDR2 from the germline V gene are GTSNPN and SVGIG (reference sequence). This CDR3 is CAWKIPGDQETQYF. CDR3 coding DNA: TGTGCCTGGAAAATTCCCGGGGACCAAGAGACCCAGTACTTC.

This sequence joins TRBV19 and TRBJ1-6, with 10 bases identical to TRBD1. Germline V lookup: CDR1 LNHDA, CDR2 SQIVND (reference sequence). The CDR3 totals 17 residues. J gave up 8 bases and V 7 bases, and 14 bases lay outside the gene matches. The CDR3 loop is CASTDPRGQGTYSPLHF. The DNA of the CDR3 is TGTGCCAGTACCGACCCTAGGGGACAGGGGACTTATTCACCCCTCCACTTT.

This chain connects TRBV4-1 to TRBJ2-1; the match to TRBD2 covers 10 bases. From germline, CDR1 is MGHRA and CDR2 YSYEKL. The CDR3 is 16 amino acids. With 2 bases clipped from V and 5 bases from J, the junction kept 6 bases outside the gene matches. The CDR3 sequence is CASSQPTTSGNNEQFF. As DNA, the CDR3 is TGCGCCAGCAGCCAACCCACCACTAGCGGGAACAATGAGCAGTTCTTC.

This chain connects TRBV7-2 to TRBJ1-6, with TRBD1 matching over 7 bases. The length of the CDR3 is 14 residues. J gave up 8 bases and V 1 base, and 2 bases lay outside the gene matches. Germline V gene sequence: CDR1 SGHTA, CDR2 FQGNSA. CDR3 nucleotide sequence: TGTGCCAGCAGCTTAGGACAGGGTTATTCACCCCTCCACTTT. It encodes CASSLGQGYSPLHF.

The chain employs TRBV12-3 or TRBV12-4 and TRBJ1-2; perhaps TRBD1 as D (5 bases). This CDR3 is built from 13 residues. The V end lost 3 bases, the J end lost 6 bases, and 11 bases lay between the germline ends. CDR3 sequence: CASSFFAGNGYTF. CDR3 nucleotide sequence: TGTGCCAGCAGTTTTTTCGCAGGGAATGGCTACACCTTC.